This is a list of T cell receptor beta chains from one sample in a study of human T cells and chemical hapten exposure. TCRdb passed the RACE reads through MiXCR, listing each CDR3 protein once. The repertoire consists of some 79,000 distinct CDR3 sequences, with more than 10% occurring once and the leading ten covering around 3.6%. The sequenced sample was whole blood, obtained in connection with sensitization to the hapten diphenylcyclopropenone (DPC). These receptor sequences come from a woman in her forties or fifties with alopecia areata. Some clones in this sample may be carry-over from other donors' samples. The CDR3 runs from the conserved cysteine through the conserved F or W. Fields, in order: CDR3 protein, CDR3 DNA, D gene, clone size, V gene, J gene. D genes are given only for firm matches. Size is omitted from some rows. Given values are once, few, many or a class for expanded clones.

cdr3_aa: CASSQDGPSYNEQFF
cdr3_nt: TGCGCCAGCAGTCAAGACGGACCCTCCTACAATGAGCAGTTCTTC
d_call: NA
clone_size: many
v_call: TRBV23-1
j_call: TRBJ2-1

cdr3_aa: CASSFLQGSYNEQFF
cdr3_nt: TGTGCCAGCAGCTTCCTTCAGGGTTCCTACAATGAGCAGTTCTTC
d_call: NA
clone_size: many
v_call: TRBV5-8
j_call: TRBJ2-1

cdr3_aa: CSARDGRPGESYNEQFF
cdr3_nt: TGCAGTGCTAGAGATGGTCGTCCGGGAGAATCCTACAATGAGCAGTTCTTC
d_call: NA
clone_size: many
v_call: TRBV20-1
j_call: TRBJ2-1

cdr3_aa: CASKMNAGALGGGELFF
cdr3_nt: TGTGCCAGCAAAATGAACGCGGGAGCCCTCGGTGGCGGGGAGCTGTTTTTT
d_call: TRBD2
clone_size: NA
v_call: TRBV7-3
j_call: TRBJ2-2

cdr3_aa: CASSLASGIPYEQYF
cdr3_nt: TGCGCCAGCAGCTTGGCTAGCGGGATCCCCTACGAGCAGTACTTC
d_call: TRBD2
clone_size: many
v_call: TRBV5-1
j_call: TRBJ2-7

cdr3_aa: CSYRGASEAFF
cdr3_nt: TGCAGCTACCGAGGGGCATCGGAAGCTTTCTTT
d_call: NA
clone_size: NA
v_call: TRBV29-1
j_call: TRBJ1-1

cdr3_aa: CASSFSPTEETIQYF
cdr3_nt: TGTGCCAGCAGCTTTTCCCCCACCGAGGAGACCATTCAGTACTTC
d_call: NA
clone_size: many
v_call: TRBV5-5
j_call: TRBJ2-4

cdr3_aa: CASSSKPAGTTTDTQYF
cdr3_nt: TGTGCCAGCAGCTCGAAGCCTGCCGGGACGACCACAGATACGCAGTATTTT
d_call: NA
clone_size: NA
v_call: TRBV7-3
j_call: TRBJ2-3

cdr3_aa: CASSQRGARQFF
cdr3_nt: TGTGCCAGCAGCCAACGGGGCGCGAGGCAGTTCTTC
d_call: NA
clone_size: NA
v_call: TRBV3-1
j_call: TRBJ2-1

cdr3_aa: CASSSAVGGQQAFF
cdr3_nt: TGTGCCAGCAGCTCCGCCGTGGGGGGGCAGCAAGCTTTCTTT
d_call: NA
clone_size: NA
v_call: TRBV7-9
j_call: TRBJ1-1

cdr3_aa: CASSSWGGDYEQYF
cdr3_nt: TGTGCCAGCAGCTCGTGGGGAGGAGACTACGAGCAGTACTTC
d_call: NA
clone_size: NA
v_call: TRBV11-2
j_call: TRBJ2-7

cdr3_aa: CASENDRNTGELFF
cdr3_nt: TGTGCCAGCGAGAATGACAGGAACACCGGGGAGCTGTTTTTT
d_call: NA
clone_size: NA
v_call: TRBV6-1
j_call: TRBJ2-2

cdr3_aa: CASSLQRGQGQQPQHF
cdr3_nt: TGTGCCAGCAGTTTGCAAAGGGGACAGGGCCAACAGCCCCAGCATTTT
d_call: TRBD1
clone_size: few
v_call: TRBV12-3/TRBV12-4
j_call: TRBJ1-5

cdr3_aa: CASSYRRNTEAFF
cdr3_nt: TGTGCCAGCAGTTACCGACGGAACACTGAAGCTTTCTTT
d_call: NA
clone_size: many
v_call: TRBV6-2/TRBV6-3
j_call: TRBJ1-1

cdr3_aa: CASSLSTGVETQYF
cdr3_nt: TGTGCCAGCAGCTTGAGTACAGGGGTGGAGACCCAGTACTTC
d_call: TRBD1
clone_size: few
v_call: TRBV5-4
j_call: TRBJ2-5

cdr3_aa: CASSENKNSPLHF
cdr3_nt: TGTGCCAGCAGCGAAAACAAAAATTCACCCCTCCACTTT
d_call: NA
clone_size: few
v_call: TRBV9
j_call: TRBJ1-6

cdr3_aa: CASSQAHPPLHF
cdr3_nt: TGTGCCAGCAGCCAAGCCCACCCACCCCTCCACTTT
d_call: NA
clone_size: many
v_call: TRBV3-1
j_call: TRBJ1-6

cdr3_aa: CARGGSYEQYF
cdr3_nt: TGTGCCCGAGGGGGCTCCTACGAGCAGTACTTC
d_call: NA
clone_size: NA
v_call: TRBV30
j_call: TRBJ2-7

cdr3_aa: CSARPQRIPGETQYF
cdr3_nt: TGCAGTGCTAGACCCCAGAGGATTCCGGGGGAGACCCAGTACTTC
d_call: NA
clone_size: many
v_call: TRBV20-1
j_call: TRBJ2-5

cdr3_aa: CASSPLEIAKNIQYF
cdr3_nt: TGTGCCAGCTCACCTCTGGAAATAGCAAAAAACATTCAGTACTTC
d_call: NA
clone_size: few
v_call: TRBV18
j_call: TRBJ2-4

cdr3_aa: CATSGRGNQPQHF
cdr3_nt: TGTGCCACCTCAGGCAGGGGAAATCAGCCCCAGCATTTT
d_call: NA
clone_size: many
v_call: TRBV15
j_call: TRBJ1-5

cdr3_aa: CAWKGDRKEEKLFF
cdr3_nt: TGTGCCTGGAAGGGGGACAGGAAGGAAGAAAAACTGTTTTTT
d_call: TRBD1
clone_size: many
v_call: TRBV30
j_call: TRBJ1-4

cdr3_aa: CASSLDGRSTDTQYF
cdr3_nt: TGTGCCAGCAGTTTAGACGGGAGATCCACAGATACGCAGTATTTT
d_call: NA
clone_size: NA
v_call: TRBV27
j_call: TRBJ2-3

cdr3_aa: CASRPQGASVGTQYF
cdr3_nt: TGTGCCAGCAGGCCCCAGGGGGCGAGCGTTGGGACCCAGTACTTC
d_call: TRBD1
clone_size: NA
v_call: TRBV6-5
j_call: TRBJ2-5

cdr3_aa: CASSGRHRAPPQHF
cdr3_nt: TGTGCCAGCAGTGGCAGACACAGGGCACCGCCCCAGCATTTT
d_call: NA
clone_size: many
v_call: TRBV2
j_call: TRBJ1-5

cdr3_aa: CASSWGVSGDTQYF
cdr3_nt: TGCGCCAGCAGCTGGGGGGTCTCGGGAGATACGCAGTATTTT
d_call: NA
clone_size: NA
v_call: TRBV5-1
j_call: TRBJ2-3

cdr3_aa: CATALGEHTDTQYF
cdr3_nt: TGTGCCACCGCCTTAGGAGAGCACACAGATACGCAGTATTTT
d_call: NA
clone_size: many
v_call: TRBV24-1
j_call: TRBJ2-3